This T cell receptor (beta chain) was sequenced in a study of cytomegalovirus exposure and HLA in healthy donors. Comment on this clone: Its antigen is as yet unknown.

The CDR3 is made up of 15 amino acids. V dropped 7 bases and J dropped 1; count of bases not matched to a gene: 6. CDR1 is SEHNR, CDR2 FQNEAQ, per germline (reference sequence). Researchers ran the PCR with 60 Vbeta and 13 Jbeta primers. Data came from immunoSEQ multiplex PCR; TCRdb stores just in-frame clones and leaves some out. The repertoire consists of more than 110,000 clones, with around 80% occurring once and the leading ten covering approximately 5.1%. Study-level points and caveats: Within a later analysis, the majority of CMV-associated TCR beta chains appeared HLA-restricted.

This chain links TRBV7-9 with TRBJ1-4; 7 bases are shared with TRBD1. This receptor was identified in a male donor in good health and CMV-seronegative. Sequencing input: PBMCs. The CDR3 region has the DNA TGTGCCAGCACCGCTCAGGGGGGAACTAATGAAAAACTGTTTTTT. Translation: CASTAQGGTNEKLFF. The entire variable domain, with the rest obtained from reference TRBV7-9 and TRBJ1-4, is as follows: DTGVSQNPRHKITKRGQNVTFRCDPISEHNRLYWYRQTLGQGPEFLTYFQNEAQLEKSRLLSDRFSAERPKGSFSTLEIQRTEQGDSAMYLCASTAQGGTNEKLFFGSGTQLSVL.